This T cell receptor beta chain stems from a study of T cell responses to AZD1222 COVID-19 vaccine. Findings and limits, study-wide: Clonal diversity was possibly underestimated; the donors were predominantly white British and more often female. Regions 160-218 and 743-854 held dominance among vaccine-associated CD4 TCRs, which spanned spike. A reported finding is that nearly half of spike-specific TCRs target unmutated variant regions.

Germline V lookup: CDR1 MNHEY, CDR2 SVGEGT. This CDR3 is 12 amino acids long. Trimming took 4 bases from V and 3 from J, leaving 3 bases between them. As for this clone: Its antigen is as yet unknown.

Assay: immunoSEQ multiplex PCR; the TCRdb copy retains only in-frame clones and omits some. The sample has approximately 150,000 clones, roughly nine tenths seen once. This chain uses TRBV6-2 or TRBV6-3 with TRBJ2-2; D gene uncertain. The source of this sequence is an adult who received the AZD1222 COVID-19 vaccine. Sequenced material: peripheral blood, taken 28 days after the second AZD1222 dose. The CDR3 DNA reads TGTGCCAGCAGTTCCTACACCGGGGAGCTGTTTTTT. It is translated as CASSSYTGELFF.